A selection of T cell receptor beta chains follows, all from one sample in a study of identical twins. TCRdb reprocessed the 5' RACE reads via MiXCR and lists one record per CDR3 protein. The data contain 200,000 to 250,000 distinct CDR3 sequences, about 6.7% of them singletons. This sample also appeared in a second study, on T cells expressing NK-cell markers.

The material sequenced was CD8+ T cells sorted from blood. The receptors come from a woman under 30 in good health. Both conserved end residues are part of each CDR3. D genes are given only for firm matches. Size values are once, few and many counts, or a class for expanded clones, and some rows have none.

v_gene,d_gene,j_gene,len,abundance,CDR3aa,CDR3nt
TRBV7-2,-,TRBJ1-5,14,few,CASSLPVSNQPQHF,TGTGCCAGCAGCTTACCGGTTAGCAATCAGCCCCAGCATTTT
TRBV5-1,-,TRBJ2-3,14,many,CASSEVVSTDTQYF,TGCGCCAGCAGCGAGGTGGTGAGCACAGATACGCAGTATTTT
TRBV29-1,-,TRBJ1-2,11,-,CSVATLYGYTF,TGCAGCGTTGCTACACTCTATGGCTACACCTTC
TRBV30,-,TRBJ2-2,11,few,CAHLANGELFF,TGTGCCCACCTGGCTAACGGGGAGCTGTTTTTT
TRBV11-2,-,TRBJ2-1,15,many,CASSLELAGLNEQFF,TGTGCCAGCAGCTTAGAACTAGCAGGCCTCAATGAGCAGTTCTTC
TRBV28,TRBD2,TRBJ2-7,14,few,CASSSTGRAYEQYF,TGTGCCAGCAGCTCCACCGGGAGGGCATACGAGCAGTACTTC
TRBV10-1,-,TRBJ2-3,14,few,CASSATRVTDTQYF,TGCGCCAGCAGTGCTACTAGGGTCACAGATACGCAGTATTTT
TRBV30,-,TRBJ1-1,14,-,CAWSGGGIRTEAFF,TGTGCCTGGAGTGGCGGTGGGATTCGCACTGAAGCTTTCTTT
TRBV27,TRBD2,TRBJ2-3,15,few,CASSLFSGGADTQYF,TGTGCCAGCAGTTTATTTAGCGGGGGGGCAGATACGCAGTATTTT
TRBV25-1,-,TRBJ1-1,13,many,CASSEWGGTEAFF,TGTGCCAGCAGTGAATGGGGAGGTACTGAAGCTTTCTTT
TRBV11-2,TRBD1,TRBJ2-7,18,few,CASSLDRTGGILRYEQYF,TGTGCCAGCAGTTTGGACCGGACAGGGGGGATTTTACGGTACGAGCAGTACTTC
TRBV9,-,TRBJ2-5,13,many,CASSAGQQETQYF,TGTGCCAGCAGCGCCGGACAGCAAGAGACCCAGTACTTC
TRBV5-6,-,TRBJ2-2,14,-,CAISLGTNSGALLF,TGTGCCATCAGCCTCGGGACAAACAGCGGGGCGCTGCTTTTT
TRBV7-9,TRBD1,TRBJ1-2,17,-,CASSLDPGQSVPGGYTF,TGTGCCAGCAGCTTAGATCCGGGACAGTCAGTTCCTGGTGGCTACACCTTC
TRBV9,-,TRBJ2-7,11,few,CASSEVDLGYF,TGTGCCAGCAGCGAGGTGGACCTGGGGTACTTC
TRBV7-9,-,TRBJ2-2,15,many,CASSLGDGNTGELFF,TGTGCCAGCAGCTTAGGGGACGGAAACACCGGGGAGCTGTTTTTT
TRBV6-6,-,TRBJ1-1,13,few,CATMLGAHTEAFF,TGTGCCACCATGTTGGGGGCGCACACTGAAGCTTTCTTT
TRBV5-1,-,TRBJ2-5,13,-,CASSSWVSETQYF,TGCGCCAGCAGCTCTTGGGTATCGGAGACCCAGTACTTC
TRBV4-3,TRBD1,TRBJ2-2,18,few,CASSQPTGGSRNTGELFF,TGCGCCAGCAGCCAACCGACAGGGGGCTCTCGGAACACCGGGGAGCTGTTTTTT
TRBV11-3,TRBD2,TRBJ2-7,17,-,CASSLDLRTSGIYEQYF,TGTGCCAGCAGCTTAGACCTGCGGACTAGCGGAATCTACGAGCAGTACTTC
TRBV27,-,TRBJ2-7,14,many,CASSFWRDLRQQYF,TGTGCCAGCAGTTTCTGGAGGGACTTACGGCAGCAGTACTTC
TRBV2,-,TRBJ2-1,14,few,CASSDSDSYNEQFF,TGTGCCAGCAGCGACAGTGACTCCTACAATGAGCAGTTCTTC
TRBV12-3/TRBV12-4,-,TRBJ2-7,12,many,CASSPDRHEQYF,TGTGCCAGCAGCCCAGACAGGCACGAGCAGTACTTC
TRBV6-2/TRBV6-3,TRBD2,TRBJ2-7,18,-,CASSGLRTSGVSSYEQYF,TGTGCCAGCAGTGGACTGCGGACTAGCGGGGTTAGCTCCTACGAGCAGTACTTC
TRBV20-1,-,TRBJ2-1,14,medium-sized,CSASSSGDYNEQFF,TGCAGTGCTAGTTCCAGCGGAGACTACAATGAGCAGTTCTTC
TRBV12-3/TRBV12-4,-,TRBJ2-7,14,many,CASNVAGTAYEQYF,TGTGCCAGCAATGTAGCGGGGACAGCCTACGAGCAGTACTTC